The 15 T cell receptor beta chains below were found in one sample sequenced in a study of PD-1 blockade in classical Hodgkin lymphoma. The table came from immunoSEQ multiplex PCR; TCRdb's copy has only in-frame clones and leaves some out. The sample shows roughly 34,000 clones, 90% to 95% of them seen only once. Documented time point: newly diagnosed, previously untreated cHL patient sample. The specimen was peripheral blood mononuclear cells (PBMCs). Receptors originate from a human donor with classical Hodgkin lymphoma.

Regarding this clone: The junction departs from germline at one end; a sequencing error may be responsible. The CDR3: CASSPRILAGGHEQFF. The CDR3 DNA reads TGCGCCAGCAGCCCAAGGATACTAGCGGGGGGCCATGAACAGTTCTTC. J is TRBJ2-1 and V is TRBV4-1; 12 bases agree with TRBD2. From germline, CDR1 is MGHRA and CDR2 YSYEKL. The CDR3 consists of 16 residues.

The chain employs TRBV30 and TRBJ1-1; no firm D call. The germline gives CDR1 GTSNPN, CDR2 SVGIG (reference sequence). Trimming pared 2 bases from V and 3 bases from J, leaving 4 bases between. The CDR3 is 11 residues long. The CDR3 bases are TGTGCCTGGAGTCTATACACTGAAGCTTTCTTT. Translating it yields CAWSLYTEAFF.

The chain links TRBV6-5 to TRBJ2-2; D is unresolved. Trimming cost V 0 bases and J 1 base, with 3 bases left between them. This CDR3 spans 14 amino acids. CDR1 is MNHEY and CDR2 is SVGAGI in the germline V gene. DNA of the CDR3: TGTGCCAGCAGTTACTCGGGGAACACCGGGGAGCTGTTTTTT. Translating gives CASSYSGNTGELFF.

The chain's CDR3 is CASSLREGYGYTF. CDR3 bases: TGTGCCAGCAGTTTAAGGGAGGGCTATGGCTACACCTTC. The gene calls are TRBV6-6 and TRBJ1-2; D is unresolved. The CDR3 is 13 residues long. In germline, CDR1 is MNHNY, CDR2 SVGAGI (reference sequence). V lost 4 bases to trimming and J lost 4 bases, with 10 bases between them.

This chain joins TRBV27 and TRBJ1-1; the D gene is possibly TRBD1 (6 bases). Germline CDR1 and CDR2: MNHEY and SMNVEV (reference sequence). V lost 6 bases and J 1 base, leaving 12 bases between the germline ends. CDR3 size: 14 residues. The CDR3 nucleotides are TGTGCCAGCAGCTGGACAGACTGGAACACTGAAGCTTTCTTT. Its protein product is CASSWTDWNTEAFF.

The chain couples TRBV5-6 to TRBJ2-3, with D perhaps matching TRBD1 (5 bases). Germline CDR1 SGHDT, CDR2 YYEEEE. The CDR3 spans 17 residues. Between the trimmed V and J ends, which lost 1 base and 4 bases, there was a span of 19 bases. The CDR3 region is CASSLPTWAGQADTQYF. The CDR3 nucleotides read TGTGCCAGCAGCTTGCCAACTTGGGCAGGGCAGGCAGATACGCAGTATTTT.

The chain combines TRBV7-7 with TRBJ2-2, with D possibly TRBD2 on 5 matching bases. Germline CDR1 reads SSHAT; CDR2 reads FNYEAQ (reference sequence). The CDR3 contains 15 residues. Deletions cut 1 base from V and 0 bases from J, with 6 bases between. CDR3 sequence reads: CASSLGGANTGELFF. The CDR3 DNA is TGTGCCAGCAGCTTAGGGGGAGCGAACACCGGGGAGCTGTTTTTT.

This chain joins TRBV28 and TRBJ2-2, with TRBD2 matching 10 bases. Germline V gene data show CDR1 as MDHEN and CDR2 as SYDVKM. The CDR3 is made up of 15 amino acids. The J segment lost 2 bases and the V segment lost 4 bases, leaving 1 base of the junction unmatched. CDR3 in amino acids: CASSWTSGNTGELFF. CDR3 sequence (DNA): TGTGCCAGCAGTTGGACTAGCGGAAACACCGGGGAGCTGTTTTTT.

V and J are TRBV11-2 and TRBJ1-2; no reliable D call. The ends were cut back, 4 bases at V and 1 base at J, with 7 bases in the middle. This CDR3 is built from 13 residues. Germline-derived CDR1 and CDR2 are SGHAT and FQNNGV. The CDR3 sequence: CASSSSLNYGYTF. The CDR3 DNA follows: TGTGCCAGCAGCTCGAGCCTTAACTATGGCTACACCTTC.

This clone was detected only once. CDR3: CASSWGQMNTEAFF. In DNA, the CDR3 is TGCGCCAGCAGCTGGGGACAGATGAACACTGAAGCTTTCTTT. The rearrangement uses TRBV5-1 and TRBJ1-1, with 7 bases lining up with TRBD1. The V gene end was trimmed by 3 bases and the J gene end by 0 bases; junction bases not matched to a gene: 2. The CDR3 loop spans 14 amino acids. The germline gives CDR1 SGHRS, CDR2 YFSETQ.

This rearrangement joins TRBV29-1 to TRBJ1-1, with no clear D. V lost 7 bases and J lost 0, with 18 bases in between. Germline lookup yields CDR1 SQVTM and CDR2 ANQGSEA. CDR3 size: 15 residues. The CDR3 nucleotides read TGCAGCGCTGGCCCCGGGTGGGGTATGAACACTGAAGCTTTCTTT. It encodes CSAGPGWGMNTEAFF.

This chain connects TRBV6-1 to TRBJ2-1, with D possibly TRBD1 on 6 matching bases. This CDR3 region has 15 residues. Germline V gene sequence: CDR1 MNHNS, CDR2 SASEGT. V was clipped by 4 bases and J by 2 bases, with 12 bases between them. The CDR3 region has the DNA TGTGCCAGCAGTGGAAGCAGGGGAACCTACAATGAGCAGTTCTTC. This sequence encodes CASSGSRGTYNEQFF.

About this clone itself: Sequence at one end of the junction differs from germline and may be a read error. CDR3 bases: TGCGCCCCCGGGGAGAAGGGATTT. As protein: CAPGEKGF. The chain links TRBV10-2 to TRBJ2-3, with D maybe TRBD2 (5 bases). Germline CDR1 and CDR2: WSHSY and SAAADI. The CDR3 is 8 amino acids.

The chain recombines TRBV5-1 with TRBJ2-1; 13 positions match TRBD2. Germline-derived CDR1 and CDR2 are SGHRS and YFSETQ. Germline trimming cut 5 bases from V and 6 bases from J; bases unmatched to any gene: 2. This CDR3 is 14 amino acids long. The CDR3 here is CASRRTSGGNEQFF. The CDR3 bases are TGCGCCAGCAGAAGGACTAGCGGGGGCAATGAGCAGTTCTTC.

This clone was counted a single time. The chain carries TRBV5-4 and TRBJ1-4; D gene ambiguous. Trimming removed 3 bases from V and 6 bases from J, with 9 bases in between. This CDR3 contains 13 residues. Germline V lookup: CDR1 SGHNT, CDR2 YYREEE (reference sequence). The CDR3 protein is CASSSVGDEKLFF. The CDR3 nucleotides are TGTGCCAGCAGCTCCGTCGGGGATGAAAAACTGTTTTTT.